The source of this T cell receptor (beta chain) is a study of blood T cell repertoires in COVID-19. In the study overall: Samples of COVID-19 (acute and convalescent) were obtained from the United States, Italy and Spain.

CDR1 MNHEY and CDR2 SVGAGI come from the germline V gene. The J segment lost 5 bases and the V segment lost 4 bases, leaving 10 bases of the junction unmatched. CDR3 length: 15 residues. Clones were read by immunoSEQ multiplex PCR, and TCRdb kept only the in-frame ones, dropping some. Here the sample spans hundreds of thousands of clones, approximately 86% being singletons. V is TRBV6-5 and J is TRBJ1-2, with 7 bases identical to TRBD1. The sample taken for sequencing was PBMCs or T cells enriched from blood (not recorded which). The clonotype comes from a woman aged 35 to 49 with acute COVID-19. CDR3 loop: CASSFDRAAGYGYTF. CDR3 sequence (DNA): TGTGCCAGCAGTTTCGACAGGGCCGCGGGGTATGGCTACACCTTC.